The 7 T cell receptor beta chains below come from one sample, sequenced in a study of post-analysis software for immune sequencing data. General study findings and limits: There were roughly 5 TRBV segments more frequent in patients than controls, and TRBV5-6, TRBV5-1 and TRBV20-1 were among them.

No antigen has been assigned to these receptors. cDNA libraries for TCR beta contained unique molecular identifiers. TCRdb reprocessed the PCR reads via MiXCR and lists one record per CDR3 protein. The table records about 540,000 distinct CDR3 sequences, around a third of them present only once. What was sequenced was blood. These TCRs come from a girl aged 2-17 years with multiple sclerosis.

Only a few counts were recorded for this clonotype. V gene TRBV29-1 combines with J gene TRBJ1-2; D is possibly TRBD1 (6 bases). The CDR3 sequence is 13 residues long. Germline lookup yields CDR1 SQVTM and CDR2 ANQGSEA. V lost 2 bases, J lost 4 bases, and 11 bases lay in between. The CDR3 sequence: CSVELGQIYGYTF. CDR3 nucleotide sequence: TGCAGCGTTGAACTAGGACAGATCTATGGCTACACCTTC. Combining the CDR3 with reference TRBV29-1 and TRBJ1-2 gives the whole variable domain SAVISQKPSRDICQRGTSLTIQCQVDSQVTMMFWYRQQPGQSLTLIATANQGSEATYESGFVIDKFPISRPNLTFSTLTVSNMSPEDSSIYLCSVELGQIYGYTFGSGTRLTVV.

The rearrangement uses TRBV27 and TRBJ2-4; the D gene is possibly TRBD2 (5 bases). The DNA end is more similar to TRBJ2-7, so the J call may be wrong. The CDR3 loop spans 13 amino acids. Germline loops: CDR1 MNHEY, CDR2 SMNVEV (reference sequence). In DNA, the CDR3 is TGTGCCAGCAGTCCCACAGCGGCGGGCGAGCAGTACTTC. This sequence encodes CASSPTAAGEQYF.

The CDR3 here is CASSSSRVYYEQYF. In DNA, the CDR3 is TGTGCCAGCAGCTCCTCACGAGTCTACTACGAGCAGTACTTC. V usage is TRBV7-8 and J usage is TRBJ2-7; no reliable D call. This CDR3 spans 14 amino acids. V lost 4 bases to trimming and J lost 3 bases, with 13 bases between them. The germline CDR1 and CDR2 sequences are SGHVS and FQNEAQ. Full variable domain (rest looked up from reference TRBV7-8 and TRBJ2-7): GAGVSQSPRYKVAKRGQDVALRCDPISGHVSLFWYQQALGQGPEFLTYFQNEAQLDKSGLPSDRFFAERPEGSVSTLKIQRTQQEDSAVYLCASSSSRVYYEQYFGPGTRLTVT.

This clonotype was observed at least ten times. V usage is TRBV10-2 and J usage is TRBJ2-5; maybe TRBD2 (5 bases). V gave up 8 bases and J gave up 5 bases, with 18 bases separating them. The germline V gene encodes CDR1 WSHSY and CDR2 SAAADI. This CDR3 spans 14 amino acids. The CDR3 region is CASLPRGFGETQYF. Here the CDR3 DNA reads TGCGCCAGCCTACCGCGCGGGTTCGGGGAGACCCAGTACTTC.

This clonotype was detected only a few times. V and J are TRBV5-1 and TRBJ1-1, with D hard to call. The CDR3 contains 14 residues. Trimming cost V 2 bases and J 0 bases, with 8 bases left between them. Germline values: CDR1 SGHRS, CDR2 YFSETQ. CDR3 in amino acids: CASSLDLMNTEAFF. The CDR3 DNA sequence: TGCGCCAGCAGCTTAGACCTCATGAACACTGAAGCTTTCTTT.

The chain uses TRBV5-1 and TRBJ2-1; no definite D call. This CDR3 region has 14 residues. V gave up 1 base and J gave up 2 bases, with 7 bases separating them. Germline V gene sequence: CDR1 SGHRS, CDR2 YFSETQ. The CDR3 is CASSLQEPYNEQFF. CDR3 in DNA: TGCGCCAGCAGCTTGCAGGAGCCCTACAATGAGCAGTTCTTC.

The chain recombines TRBV5-6 with TRBJ2-5; a possible D gene is TRBD2 (7 bases). V dropped 4 bases and J dropped 11 bases, with 27 bases sitting between them. The CDR3 runs to 16 residues. Germline CDR1 reads SGHDT; CDR2 reads YYEEEE. The CDR3 spells CASSITGGQPYNEQYF. Here the CDR3 DNA reads TGTGCCAGCAGCATAACCGGGGGGCAGCCCTACAATGAGCAGTACTTC.